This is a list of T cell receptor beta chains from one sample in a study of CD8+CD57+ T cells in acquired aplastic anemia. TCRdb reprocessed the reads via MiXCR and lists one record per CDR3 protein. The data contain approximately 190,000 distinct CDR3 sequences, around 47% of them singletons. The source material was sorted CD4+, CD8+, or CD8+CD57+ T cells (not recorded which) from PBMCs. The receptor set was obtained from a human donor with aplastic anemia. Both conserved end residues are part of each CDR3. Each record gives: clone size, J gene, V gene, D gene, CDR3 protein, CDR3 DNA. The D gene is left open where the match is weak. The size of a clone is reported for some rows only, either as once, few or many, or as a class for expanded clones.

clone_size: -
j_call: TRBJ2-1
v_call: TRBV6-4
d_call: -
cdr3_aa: CASSGGEANEQFF
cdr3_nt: TGTGCCAGCAGTGGAGGGGAAGCCAATGAGCAGTTCTTC

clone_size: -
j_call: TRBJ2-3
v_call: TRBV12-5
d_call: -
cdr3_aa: CASGLGEGSTDTQYF
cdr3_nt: TGTGCTAGTGGTTTGGGTGAGGGCAGCACAGATACGCAGTATTTT

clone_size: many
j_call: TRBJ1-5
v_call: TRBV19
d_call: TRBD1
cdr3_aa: CASSPLDRDGQPQHF
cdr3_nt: TGTGCCAGTAGTCCCCTCGACAGGGATGGACAGCCCCAGCATTTT

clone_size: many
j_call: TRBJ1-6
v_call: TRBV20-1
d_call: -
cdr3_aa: CSARRKAASSYNSPLHF
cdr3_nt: TGCAGTGCTAGAAGAAAGGCAGCGAGCTCCTATAATTCACCCCTCCACTTT

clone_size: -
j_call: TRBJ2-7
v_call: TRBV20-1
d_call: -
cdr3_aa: CSASHSGRTNEQYF
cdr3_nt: TGCAGTGCTAGCCACTCAGGTAGGACCAACGAGCAGTACTTC

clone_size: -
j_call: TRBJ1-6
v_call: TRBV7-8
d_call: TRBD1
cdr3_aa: CASSFSQGGSYNSPLHF
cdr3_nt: TGTGCCAGCAGCTTCTCCCAGGGGGGCTCCTATAATTCACCCCTCCACTTT

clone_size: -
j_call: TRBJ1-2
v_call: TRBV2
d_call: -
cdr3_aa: CAAYPQDIRGYTF
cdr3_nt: TGTGCCGCCTACCCACAGGACATCCGTGGCTACACCTTC

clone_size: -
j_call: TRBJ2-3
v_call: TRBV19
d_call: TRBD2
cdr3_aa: CASSGLAPDTQYF
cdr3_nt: TGTGCCAGTAGCGGACTAGCCCCAGATACGCAGTATTTT

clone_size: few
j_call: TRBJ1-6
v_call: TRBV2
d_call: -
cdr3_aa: CASRTGSRPLHF
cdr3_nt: TGTGCCAGCAGAACAGGGAGTAGGCCCCTCCACTTT

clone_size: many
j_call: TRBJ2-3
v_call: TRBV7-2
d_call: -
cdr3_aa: CASSRRTGDTQYF
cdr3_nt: TGTGCCAGCAGCCGACGGACGGGGGATACGCAGTATTTT

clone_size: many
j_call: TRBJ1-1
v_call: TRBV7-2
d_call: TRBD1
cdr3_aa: CASSRYPRDRGPSSTEAFF
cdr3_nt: TGTGCCAGCAGTCGATACCCCCGGGACAGGGGCCCCTCGAGCACTGAAGCTTTCTTT